The 17 T cell receptor beta chains given below trace back to one sample, sequenced in a study of vaccination effects on CD4 cells after COVID-19. TCRdb keeps only in-frame clones here, not all; method: immunoSEQ multiplex PCR. The sample lists around 25,000 clones; 83% were seen once. Which antigens these TCRs recognize remains unknown. After expansion with viral peptide pools in the ViraFEST assay, antigen-specific CD4+ T cells were sequenced. At the end of around eleven days of culture, CD4+ T cells were isolated. Each participant received a vaccine that was either BNT162b2 or mRNA-1273, given as two doses. This specimen was CD4+ T cells from PBMCs cultured with HCoV-NL63 spike peptides, taken after COVID-19 vaccination. The receptors come from a human donor who received a COVID-19 vaccine. Some clones in this sample may be carry-over from other donors' samples.

The chain is built from TRBV24-1 and TRBJ1-3; possible D gene TRBD1, 6 bases. CDR3 length: 16 amino acids. Germline loops: CDR1 KGHDR, CDR2 SFDVKD. Trimming left V 6 bases short and J 4 bases short, with 18 bases between. The CDR3 DNA is TGTGCCACCAGTTGGGGGGCCCAGGGCAACGGAAACACCATATATTTT. Translated: CATSWGAQGNGNTIYF.

CDR3 sequence (DNA): TGTGCCAGCAGACGGACGGGGAACACTGAAGCTTTCTTT. As protein: CASRRTGNTEAFF. The rearrangement links TRBV27 to TRBJ1-1, with D unresolved. V lost 6 bases and J lost 1, with 9 bases in between. CDR1 MNHEY and CDR2 SMNVEV come from the germline V gene (reference sequence). The CDR3 extends over 13 amino acids.

The rearrangement links TRBV5-1 to TRBJ2-2, with D uncertain. Germline V gene sequence: CDR1 SGHRS, CDR2 YFSETQ. V lost 4 bases and J 0 bases, leaving 13 bases between the germline ends. The CDR3 has 16 amino acids. The CDR3 nucleotides are TGCGCCAGCAGCCCCGCCCCACTAACGAACACCGGGGAGCTGTTTTTT. The encoded protein is CASSPAPLTNTGELFF. Together with reference TRBV5-1 and TRBJ2-2, the CDR3 gives the full variable domain: KAGVTQTPRYLIKTRGQQVTLSCSPISGHRSVSWYQQTPGQGLQFLFEYFSETQRNKGNFPGRFSGRQFSNSRSEMNVSTLELGDSALYLCASSPAPLTNTGELFFGEGSRLTVL.

This chain connects TRBV19 to TRBJ1-4; D may be TRBD1 (6 bases). Germline values: CDR1 LNHDA, CDR2 SQIVND (reference sequence). The CDR3 is 15 residues long. V was trimmed by 5 bases and J by 3 bases, leaving 13 bases between them. The CDR3 coding sequence is TGTGCCAGTAGTCGGGACAAGGTGGCTAATGAAAAACTGTTTTTT. Residues: CASSRDKVANEKLFF. Supplemented by reference TRBV19 and TRBJ1-4, the full variable domain reads DGGITQSPKYLFRKEGQNVTLSCEQNLNHDAMYWYRQDPGQGLRLIYYSQIVNDFQKGDIAEGYSVSREKKESFPLTVTSAQKNPTAFYLCASSRDKVANEKLFFGSGTQLSVL.

The chain recombines TRBV4-3 with TRBJ2-3, with 10 bases fitting TRBD1. V was pared by 1 base and J by 1 base, with 2 bases of the junction left unmatched. The CDR3 has 16 residues. The V gene's germline CDR1 is LGHNA and CDR2 YSLEER. The CDR3 protein is CASSQGGTGGTDTQYF. In DNA form, the CDR3 reads TGCGCCAGCAGCCAAGGGGGGACAGGGGGCACAGATACGCAGTATTTT.

V and J are TRBV2 and TRBJ2-3; D possibly corresponds to TRBD2 (5 bases). Germline V CDR1 and CDR2: SNHLY, FYNNEI. The CDR3 totals 14 residues. Trimming stripped 4 bases from V and 5 bases from J, with 13 bases between. The CDR3 loop reads CASSVAQRGDTQYF. CDR3 DNA sequence: TGTGCCAGCAGTGTAGCACAACGGGGAGATACGCAGTATTTT.

The rearrangement uses TRBV15 and TRBJ1-4, with a weak D call TRBD1 (6 bases). Germline CDR1 and CDR2: LNHNV and YYDKDF (reference sequence). V shed 3 bases and J shed 7 bases, with 15 bases lying between them. The CDR3 has 15 amino acids. In DNA form, the CDR3 reads TGTGCCACCAGCAGGGATACAGGGTCGGGTGAAAAACTGTTTTTT. Its protein is CATSRDTGSGEKLFF.

The chain recombines TRBV29-1 with TRBJ1-3, with D maybe TRBD1 (6 bases). The CDR3 contains 15 residues. In germline, CDR1 is SQVTM, CDR2 ANQGSEA. V was shortened by 7 bases and J by 0 bases, with 16 bases between the two germline ends. The chain's CDR3 is CSDLRQAPSGNTIYF. CDR3 DNA sequence: TGCAGCGATTTAAGACAGGCCCCCTCTGGAAACACCATATATTTT.

J is TRBJ2-3 and V is TRBV9; 7 nucleotides align to TRBD2. The CDR3 consists of 12 residues. Germline V gene sequence: CDR1 SGDLS, CDR2 YYNGEE. The J segment lost 11 bases and the V segment lost 3 bases, leaving 6 bases of the junction unmatched. CDR3 DNA: TGTGCCAGCAGCGATCTCCCGGGGGGGCAGTATTTT. It codes for CASSDLPGGQYF.

In its sample, this clone was seen a few times. The chain couples TRBV6-6 to TRBJ2-6; a possible D gene is TRBD1 (5 bases). Germline V CDR1 and CDR2: MNHNY, SVGAGI (reference sequence). CDR3 length: 16 residues. Trimming removed 5 bases from V and 0 bases from J, with 11 bases in between. CDR3 amino acids: CASSRQRSSGANVLTF. The CDR3 region has the DNA TGTGCCAGCAGTCGACAGAGGAGCTCTGGGGCCAACGTCCTGACTTTC.

The V gene is TRBV7-2, the J gene TRBJ1-2; a weak D match, TRBD1 (6 bases). CDR3 length: 16 residues. Germline values: CDR1 SGHTA, CDR2 FQGNSA. The V end lost 7 bases, the J end lost 0 bases, and 18 bases lay between the germline ends. Here the CDR3 DNA reads TGTGCCAGCACCAGAACACAGGGTCTAACTAACTATGGCTACACCTTC. This encodes CASTRTQGLTNYGYTF.

V is TRBV7-2 and J is TRBJ2-5; 9 nucleotides agree with TRBD2. The trim removed 5 bases at V and 5 bases at J, leaving 9 bases unmatched. Germline CDR1 is SGHTA and CDR2 is FQGNSA. This CDR3 spans 15 amino acids. DNA for the CDR3: TGTGCCAGCAGCCTGCAGCGGGGGGCGGGGGAGACCCAGTACTTC. Encoded protein: CASSLQRGAGETQYF.

The V call is TRBV6-2 or TRBV6-3, the J call TRBJ2-2; 9 bases are a match to TRBD1. This CDR3 is built from 15 residues. Trimming at V came to 7 bases and at J to 5 bases, leaving 8 bases not matched to a gene. CDR1 MNHEY and CDR2 SVGEGT come from the germline V gene. CDR3 DNA sequence: TGTGCCAGCAACCCGGGACAGGGTAGGACCGGGGAGCTGTTTTTT. Amino acids: CASNPGQGRTGELFF.

V and J are TRBV5-1 and TRBJ2-3, with 16 bases lining up with TRBD2. In germline, CDR1 is SGHRS, CDR2 YFSETQ. The V gene end was trimmed by 6 bases and the J gene end by 2 bases; junction bases not matched to a gene: 9. The CDR3 has 18 residues. In nucleotides, the CDR3 is TGCGCCAGCAAGGGACTAGCGGGGGGGCCGATGAACACAGATACGCAGTATTTT. It is translated as CASKGLAGGPMNTDTQYF.

This clone was found once. V gene TRBV7-2 combines with J gene TRBJ1-4, with TRBD1 matching 7 bases. The CDR3 has 13 amino acids. Germline CDR1 SGHTA, CDR2 FQGNSA. Trimming at V came to 5 bases and at J to 15 bases, leaving 12 bases not matched to a gene. CDR3 DNA: TGTGCCAGCAGCGACAGACAGGGTAGAAGAGTGTTTTTT. Its protein product is CASSDRQGRRVFF.

The CDR3 bases are TGTGCCAGCAGTTACCCAGGGGGTCTTGGCGAGCAGTACGTC. It yields the protein CASSYPGGLGEQYV. The rearrangement joins TRBV6-2 or TRBV6-3 to TRBJ2-7, with 7 bases aligning to TRBD1. V trimming: 2 bases; J trimming: 6 bases; junction bases outside the gene matches: 7. Looked up from germline, CDR1 is MNHEY and CDR2 is SVGEGT. The CDR3 has 14 amino acids.

CDR3: CAISGTSEAEKLFF. CDR3 coding DNA: TGTGCCATCAGTGGGACCTCAGAGGCTGAAAAACTGTTTTTT. The chain combines TRBV10-3 with TRBJ1-4; D is unresolved. Germline values: CDR1 ENHRY, CDR2 SYGVKD. Trimming took 4 bases from V and 7 from J, leaving 13 bases between them. The CDR3 runs 14 residues.